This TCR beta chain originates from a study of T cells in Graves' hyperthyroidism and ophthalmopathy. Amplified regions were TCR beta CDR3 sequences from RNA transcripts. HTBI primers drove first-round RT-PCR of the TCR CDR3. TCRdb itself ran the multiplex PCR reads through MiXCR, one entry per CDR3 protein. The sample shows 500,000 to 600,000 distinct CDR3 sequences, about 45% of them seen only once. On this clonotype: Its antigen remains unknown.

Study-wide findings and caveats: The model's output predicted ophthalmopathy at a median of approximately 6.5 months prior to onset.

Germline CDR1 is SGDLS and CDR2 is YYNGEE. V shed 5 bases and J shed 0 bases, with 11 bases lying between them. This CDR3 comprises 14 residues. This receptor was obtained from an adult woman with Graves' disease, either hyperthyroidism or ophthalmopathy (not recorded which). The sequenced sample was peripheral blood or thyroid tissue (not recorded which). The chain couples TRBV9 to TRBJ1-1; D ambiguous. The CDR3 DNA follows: TGTGCCAGCAGTGAGAGGTTGGTGAACACTGAAGCTTTCTTT. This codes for CASSERLVNTEAFF.